Below, one T cell receptor beta chain is given with its context. Looked up from germline, CDR1 is SNHLY and CDR2 is FYNNEI. The V end lost 6 bases, the J end lost 4 bases, and 10 bases lay between the germline ends. CDR3 length: 12 residues. These data are taken from a study of blood T cell repertoires in COVID-19. Libraries were prepared by immunoSEQ multiplex PCR; TCRdb keeps only in-frame clonotypes and omits some of them. The data contain 300,000 to 400,000 clones, around 87% of them singletons. Sequences were obtained from peripheral blood. The chain links TRBV2 to TRBJ2-7, with D tentatively TRBD1 (5 bases). This clonotype originated in a woman aged 45-60 years with COVID-19, enrolled during active disease. The CDR3 region is CASSDQGYEQYF. CDR3 nucleotide sequence: TGTGCCAGCAGCGATCAGGGATACGAGCAGTACTTC. The full variable domain, its missing parts supplied by reference TRBV2 and TRBJ2-7, is EPEVTQTPSHQVTQMGQEVILRCVPISNHLYFYWYRQILGQKVEFLVSFYNNEISEKSEIFDDQFSVERPDGSNFTLKIRSTKLEDSAMYFCASSDQGYEQYFGPGTRLTVT.